The clone carrying this T cell receptor beta chain was detected a few times. Its cognate antigen is unknown. This sample was taken from a study of T-cell memory formation after mild COVID-19. In the study overall: Largely, TCR clusters stayed within a single donor.

General observations from the study: Clones shrinking from day 15 to 85 showed even CD4/CD8 mixes; later expanders tilted CD4+. A subset of responding clones appeared in pre-infection memory, suggesting cross-reactive memory joined.

Losses at the gene ends were 1 base for V and 7 bases for J; bases not matched to a gene: 6. The germline V gene encodes CDR1 SGHRS and CDR2 YFSETQ. CDR3 length equals 16 residues. TCRdb re-analysed the 5' RACE reads in MiXCR, keeping a single row per CDR3 protein. The sample has under 450,000 distinct CDR3 sequences; 13% to 15% are singletons. The specimen sequenced was PBMCs or a T cell subset sorted from them (not recorded which). This receptor was taken from a man aged 18 to 30 who had mild COVID-19 (a few samples of this study predate the infection). Cell type and time point are not known. The chain links TRBV5-1 to TRBJ2-1; 12 nucleotides line up with TRBD2. CDR3 in DNA: TGCGCCAGCAGCTTGTTGGCTAGCGGGGGGGTGAATGAGCAGTTCTTC. It yields the protein CASSLLASGGVNEQFF.